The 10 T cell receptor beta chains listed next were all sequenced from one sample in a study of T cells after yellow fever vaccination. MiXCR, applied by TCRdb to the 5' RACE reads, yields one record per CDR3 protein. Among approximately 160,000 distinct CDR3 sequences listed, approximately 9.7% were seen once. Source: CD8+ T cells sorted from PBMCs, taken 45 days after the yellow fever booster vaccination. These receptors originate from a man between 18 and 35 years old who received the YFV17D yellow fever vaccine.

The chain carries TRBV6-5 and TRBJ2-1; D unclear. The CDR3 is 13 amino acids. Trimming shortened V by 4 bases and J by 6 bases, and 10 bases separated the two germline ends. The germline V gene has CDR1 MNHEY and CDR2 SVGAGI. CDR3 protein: CASSLNSGNEQFF. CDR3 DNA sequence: TGTGCCAGCAGTTTAAATAGTGGCAATGAGCAGTTCTTC.

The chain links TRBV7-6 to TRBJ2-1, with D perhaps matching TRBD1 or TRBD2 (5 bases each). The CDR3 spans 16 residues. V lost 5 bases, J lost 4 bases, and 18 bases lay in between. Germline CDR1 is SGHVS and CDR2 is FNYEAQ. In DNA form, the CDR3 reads TGTGCCAGCAGCCGGGGCGGAGGACTTACATACAATGAGCAGTTCTTC. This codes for CASSRGGGLTYNEQFF. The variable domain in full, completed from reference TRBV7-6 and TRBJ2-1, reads GAGVSQSPRYKVTKRGQDVALRCDPISGHVSLYWYRQALGQGPEFLTYFNYEAQQDKSGLPNDRFSAERPEGSISTLTIQRTEQRDSAMYRCASSRGGGLTYNEQFFGPGTRLTVL.

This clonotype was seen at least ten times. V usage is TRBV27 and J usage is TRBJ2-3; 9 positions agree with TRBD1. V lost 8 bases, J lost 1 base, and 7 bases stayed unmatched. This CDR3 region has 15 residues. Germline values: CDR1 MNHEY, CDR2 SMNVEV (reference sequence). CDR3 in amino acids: CASGQRDRGTDTQYF. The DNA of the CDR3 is TGTGCCAGCGGTCAGAGGGACAGGGGCACAGATACGCAGTATTTT.

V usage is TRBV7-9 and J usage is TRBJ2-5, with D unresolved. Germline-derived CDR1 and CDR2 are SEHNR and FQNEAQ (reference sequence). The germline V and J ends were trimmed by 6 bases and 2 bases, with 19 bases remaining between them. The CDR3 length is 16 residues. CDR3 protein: CASSPYLDSRQETQYF. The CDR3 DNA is TGTGCCAGCAGTCCTTACCTGGATTCCCGGCAAGAGACCCAGTACTTC.

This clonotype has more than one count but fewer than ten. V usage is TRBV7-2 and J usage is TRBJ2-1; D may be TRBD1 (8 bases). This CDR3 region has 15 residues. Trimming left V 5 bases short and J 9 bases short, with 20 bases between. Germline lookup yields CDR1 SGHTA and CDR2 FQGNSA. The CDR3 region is CASSPGGRGDLEQFF. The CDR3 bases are TGTGCCAGCAGCCCAGGGGGCCGGGGGGATCTTGAGCAGTTCTTC.

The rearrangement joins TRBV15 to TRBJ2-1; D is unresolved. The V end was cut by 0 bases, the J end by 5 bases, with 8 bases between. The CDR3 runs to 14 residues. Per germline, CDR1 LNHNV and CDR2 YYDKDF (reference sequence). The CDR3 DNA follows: TGTGCCACCAGCAGAGATATACTCCACAATGAGCAGTTCTTC. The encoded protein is CATSRDILHNEQFF.

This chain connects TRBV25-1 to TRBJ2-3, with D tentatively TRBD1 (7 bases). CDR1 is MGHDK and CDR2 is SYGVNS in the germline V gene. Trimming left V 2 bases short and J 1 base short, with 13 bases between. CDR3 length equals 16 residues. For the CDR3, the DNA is TGTGCCAGCAGTGAACGCACAGGGGAGGGCACAGATACGCAGTATTTT. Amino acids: CASSERTGEGTDTQYF. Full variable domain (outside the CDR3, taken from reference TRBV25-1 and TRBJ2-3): EADIYQTPRYLVIGTGKKITLECSQTMGHDKMYWYQQDPGMELHLIHYSYGVNSTEKGDLSSESTVSRIRTEHFPLTLESARPSHTSQYLCASSERTGEGTDTQYFGPGTRLTVL.

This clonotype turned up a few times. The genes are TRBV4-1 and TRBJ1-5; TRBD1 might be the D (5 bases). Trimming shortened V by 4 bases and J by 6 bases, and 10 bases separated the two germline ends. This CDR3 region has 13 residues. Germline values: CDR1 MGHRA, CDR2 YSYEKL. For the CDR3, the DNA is TGCGCCAGCAGCCTACAGGCTGGTCAGCCCCAGCATTTT. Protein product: CASSLQAGQPQHF.

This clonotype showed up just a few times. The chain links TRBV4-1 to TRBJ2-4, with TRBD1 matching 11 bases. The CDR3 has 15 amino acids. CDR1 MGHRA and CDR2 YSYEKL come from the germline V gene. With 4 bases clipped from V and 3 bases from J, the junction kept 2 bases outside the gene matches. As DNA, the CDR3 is TGCGCCAGCAGCCCCGGGACAGGGGGCAAAAACATTCAGTACTTC. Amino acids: CASSPGTGGKNIQYF.

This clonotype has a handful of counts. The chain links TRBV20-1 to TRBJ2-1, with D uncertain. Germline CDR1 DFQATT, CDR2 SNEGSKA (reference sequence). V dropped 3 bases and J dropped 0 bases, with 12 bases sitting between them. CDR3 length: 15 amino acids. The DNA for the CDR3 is TGCAGTGCTAGTTTCCCTAGTGGCTCCTACAATGAGCAGTTCTTC. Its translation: CSASFPSGSYNEQFF.